This TCR beta chain was profiled in a study of a mutant IDH1 vaccine in newly diagnosed glioma. The protocol was immunoSEQ multiplex PCR, while the TCRdb copy is restricted to in-frame clones and leaves out a portion. Among 110,000 or so clones listed, 90% were seen once. Concerning this clone itself: Its specificity is unknown.

Germline V gives CDR1 MDHEN, CDR2 SYDVKM. The CDR3 runs to 15 residues. The V gene end was trimmed by 7 bases and the J gene end by 2 bases; junction bases not matched to a gene: 8. The time point is: week 11, during vaccination. Vaccination comprised doses that each held 300 ug of mutant IDH1 20-mer peptide, plus topical imiquimod. The origin of this receptor is a woman between 45 and 60 years old with glioma. The sequencing used PBMCs, collected from a glioma patient whose treatment included an IDH1 peptide vaccine. The V call is TRBV28, the J call TRBJ1-2, with 9 bases that match TRBD1. The CDR3 region has the DNA TGTGCCAGCACCCTAAGAGACAGGGGGAACTATGGCTACACCTTC. Its translation is CASTLRDRGNYGYTF.